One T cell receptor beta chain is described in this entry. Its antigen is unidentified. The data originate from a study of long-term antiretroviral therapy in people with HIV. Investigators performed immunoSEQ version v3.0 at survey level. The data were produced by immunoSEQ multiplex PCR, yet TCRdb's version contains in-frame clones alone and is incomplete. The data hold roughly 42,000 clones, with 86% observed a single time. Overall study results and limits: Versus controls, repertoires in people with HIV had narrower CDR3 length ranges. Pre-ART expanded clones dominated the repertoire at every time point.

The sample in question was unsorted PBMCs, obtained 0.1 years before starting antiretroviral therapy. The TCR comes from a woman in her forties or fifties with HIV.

The CDR3 loop is CASSPQTIHMDTQYF. CDR3 in DNA: TGTGCCAGCAGCCCCCAGACTATCCACATGGATACGCAGTATTTT. The V gene is TRBV7-9, the J gene TRBJ2-3; tentative D call: TRBD2 (5 bases). The CDR3 is 15 amino acids. Germline CDR1 is SEHNR and CDR2 is FQNEAQ (reference sequence). Trimming removed 5 bases at V and 6 bases at J, with 18 bases between. The full variable domain, its missing parts supplied by reference TRBV7-9 and TRBJ2-3, is DTGVSQNPRHKITKRGQNVTFRCDPISEHNRLYWYRQTLGQGPEFLTYFQNEAQLEKSRLLSDRFSAERPKGSFSTLEIQRTEQGDSAMYLCASSPQTIHMDTQYFGPGTRLTVL.